This TCR beta chain was sequenced in a study of metastatic and nonmetastatic thyroid tumors. V lost 0 bases and J 2 bases, leaving 9 bases between the germline ends. This CDR3 comprises 14 residues. Per the germline V gene, CDR1 is SGDLS and CDR2 is YYNGEE. All patients were untreated before thyroid surgery. TCRdb re-called the PCR reads through MiXCR. Of 15,000 to 20,000 clones listed, around 35% were seen once; the top ten hold around 7%. Specimen: tumor tissue. This chain links TRBV9 with TRBJ2-7, with D tentatively TRBD2 (5 bases). The TCR originated in a female donor with papillary thyroid cancer or a benign thyroid nodule (not recorded which). Some clones in this sample may be carry-over from other donors' samples. As DNA, the CDR3 is TGTGCCAGCAGCGTAGCGGGATTGGCCTACGAGCAGTACTTC. Its translation is CASSVAGLAYEQYF. Full variable domain (remainder filled in from reference TRBV9 and TRBJ2-7): DSGVTQTPKHLITATGQRVTLRCSPRSGDLSVYWYQQSLDQGLQFLIQYYNGEERAKGNILERFSAQQFPDLHSELNLSSLELGDSALYFCASSVAGLAYEQYFGPGTRLTVT.